One T cell receptor beta chain is described in this entry. As yet, its antigen is unknown. Clones were read by immunoSEQ multiplex PCR, and TCRdb kept only the in-frame ones, dropping some. The repertoire has under 50,000 clones, around 93% of them found once; the top ten carry approximately 4.1%. The data derive from a study of a mutant IDH1 vaccine in newly diagnosed glioma. At the level of the study: Patients came in for eight vaccinations, in weeks 1, 3, 5, 7, 11, 15, 19 and 23. Vaccine dosing followed radiotherapy by 4-6 weeks, or accompanied temozolomide cycles. General study findings and limits: Detectable vaccine-induced immune responses arose in approximately 93% of patients.

Time point meaning: week 23, last vaccination. Topical imiquimod was applied with each vaccine dose, which held 300 ug of mutant IDH1 20-mer peptide. Newly diagnosed WHO grade 3 or 4 IDH1-mutant, ATRX-lost astrocytomas were identified in the donors. V trimming: 4 bases; J trimming: 4 bases; junction bases outside the gene matches: 10. The CDR3 loop spans 16 amino acids. The germline V gene has CDR1 MNHEY and CDR2 SMNVEV (reference sequence). The sequencing used PBMCs, collected from a glioma patient whose treatment included an IDH1 peptide vaccine. This chain links TRBV27 with TRBJ1-2, with 9 bases identical to TRBD1. The source is a man in his fifties or sixties with glioma. DNA of the CDR3: TGTGCCAGCAGTTCCAGTACAGGGGGCGCTTTCTATGGCTACACCTTC. Residues: CASSSSTGGAFYGYTF.